This TCR beta chain was captured in a study of blood T cell repertoires in COVID-19. Overall study context: The analysed material was cDNA or gDNA that came from T cells, B-cell-depleted T cells, or PBMCs.

The method was immunoSEQ multiplex PCR; TCRdb's version includes in-frame clones alone and lacks a portion of them. The sample carries around 140,000 clones, approximately 84% recorded once. This CDR3 has 12 residues. Germline lookup yields CDR1 GTSNPN and CDR2 SVGIG (reference sequence). The V and J ends lost 5 bases and 4 bases, in that order; junction bases with no gene match: 0. Specimen: peripheral blood. The receptor was isolated from a human donor with acute or convalescent COVID-19. The donor label of this sample is uncertain. The rearrangement links TRBV30 to TRBJ1-2; 11 bases align to TRBD1. CDR3 amino acids: CAWGQGAYGYTF. The CDR3 DNA sequence: TGTGCCTGGGGACAGGGGGCCTATGGCTACACCTTC.